The 5 T cell receptor beta chains below all came from one sample that was sequenced in a study of early T cells in non-severe SARS-CoV-2 infection. TCRdb passed the 5' RACE reads through MiXCR, listing each CDR3 protein once. The table includes approximately 32,000 distinct CDR3 sequences, approximately 7% detected once. Sequencing used whole blood. These TCRs come from an adult who was a healthcare worker with PCR-confirmed SARS-CoV-2 infection or an uninfected control (not recorded which).

There are many counts of this clonotype. The J gene is TRBJ2-4, the V gene TRBV27; D is undetermined. V was cut by 2 bases and J by 0 bases, with 5 bases left in between. This CDR3 has 14 amino acids. Germline V lookup: CDR1 MNHEY, CDR2 SMNVEV (reference sequence). The CDR3 region is CASSLGLAKNIQYF. The CDR3 DNA is TGTGCCAGCAGTTTAGGCCTAGCCAAAAACATTCAGTACTTC.

This clonotype was picked up many times. V is TRBV5-1 and J is TRBJ1-1; maybe TRBD1 (6 bases). Trimming shortened V by 5 bases and J by 5 bases, and 13 bases separated the two germline ends. There are 13 residues in the CDR3. Germline values: CDR1 SGHRS, CDR2 YFSETQ. The CDR3 sequence: CASRSQGRTEAFF. The CDR3 DNA reads TGCGCCAGCAGGAGTCAGGGGAGGACTGAAGCTTTCTTT.

This clonotype was picked up many times. The chain has TRBV11-2 and TRBJ2-1; possible D gene TRBD2, 5 bases. Trimming removed 5 bases at V and 4 bases at J, with 15 bases between. The CDR3 has 15 residues. Germline lookup yields CDR1 SGHAT and CDR2 FQNNGV. CDR3 sequence reads: CASSLGSDFYNEQFF. The CDR3 DNA sequence: TGTGCCAGCAGCCTCGGCTCGGACTTTTACAATGAGCAGTTCTTC.

This clonotype was observed a handful of times. This chain links TRBV7-9 with TRBJ2-1; TRBD2 aligns across 11 bases. The CDR3 totals 16 residues. The J segment lost 2 bases and the V segment lost 5 bases, leaving 5 bases of the junction unmatched. Germline assignment: CDR1 SEHNR and CDR2 FQNEAQ (reference sequence). CDR3 region: CASSIASGGTYNEQFF. DNA for the CDR3: TGTGCCAGCAGCATCGCTAGCGGGGGGACCTACAATGAGCAGTTCTTC.

A few counts support this clonotype. The chain is built from TRBV6-6 and TRBJ2-1, with unresolved D. The germline V gene encodes CDR1 MNHNY and CDR2 SVGAGI (reference sequence). The CDR3 extends over 12 amino acids. V was shortened by 0 bases and J by 8 bases, with 5 bases between the two germline ends. The CDR3, as DNA: TGTGCCAGCAGTTACTCCCTGGATGAGCAGTTCTTC. This sequence encodes CASSYSLDEQFF.